This T cell receptor beta chain was profiled in a study of T-cell memory formation after mild COVID-19. Broader study findings: Those CD4+ clones that contracted were mainly in CM and EM (CD8+ ones in EMRA).

At least ten counts were recorded for this clonotype. The antigen remains undetermined. TCRdb reprocessed the 5' RACE reads with MiXCR, giving one entry per CDR3 protein. In the table there are approximately 290,000 distinct CDR3 sequences, just under 20% of which are singletons. Germline lookup yields CDR1 SGHVS and CDR2 FQNEAQ. V was trimmed by 5 bases and J by 3 bases, leaving 1 base between them. The CDR3 is 10 residues long. Material for sequencing was PBMCs or a T cell subset sorted from them (not recorded which). The chain is built from TRBV7-8 and TRBJ2-5; D remains ambiguous. The clonotype comes from a man in his late teens or twenties who had mild COVID-19 (a few samples of this study predate the infection). Cell type and time point are not known. Here the CDR3 reads CASSKETQYF. The CDR3 DNA reads as TGTGCCAGCAGCAAAGAGACCCAGTACTTC.